This TCR beta chain was identified during a study of T cell repertoires in cytomegalovirus infection. Study summary: From public TCR beta signatures came an indication of both CMV infection and matching HLA type.

One entry per CDR3 protein results from TCRdb running MiXCR on the reads. The sample lists roughly 500,000 distinct CDR3 sequences, approximately 10% occurring once. The CDR3 runs 14 residues. V lost 4 bases to trimming and J lost 1 base; unmatched junction nucleotides: 1. Looked up from germline, CDR1 is MDHEN and CDR2 is SYDVKM. This clonotype was found many times. Its antigen is unidentified. Study-wide points: What dominated the ex vivo response were HLA-C-restricted CMV-specific TCR beta clonotypes. Frequencies of public TCR beta families were cumulated, and this identified carriers of CMV plus the relevant HLA.

The TCR originated in a human donor in good health (CMV status not recorded). Some clones in this sample may be carry-over from other donors' samples. The chain employs TRBV28 and TRBJ1-5; the match to TRBD1 covers 7 bases. Source material: PBMCs. DNA for the CDR3: TGTGCCAGCAGTTGGACAGGAAGCAATCAGCCCCAGCATTTT. Translation: CASSWTGSNQPQHF.